Following are 23 T cell receptor delta chains from one sample sequenced in a study of gamma-delta chains in newborns, infants, children. TCRdb reprocessed the reads through CATT. The data show roughly 10,000 delta-chain clones, with 20% to 25% seen just once and 4.4% held by the top ten. Sequencing was carried out using blood. The receptors here all came from a child who was a newborn, infant or young child, either healthy, febrile or measles-vaccinated (not recorded which).

There are a few counts of this clone. A junction boundary mismatches the germline segment, possibly from a read error. This sequence joins TRDV2 and TRDJ1; 8 bases fit TRDD3. CDR3 length equals 18 residues. Germline V gene sequence: CDR1 GEAIGNYY, CDR2 EKD. CDR3 in amino acids: CACDTLGVSGGNTNKLIF. CDR3 nucleotide sequence: TGTGCCTGTGACACCCTAGGGGTATCTGGGGGAAACACCAATAAACTCATCTTT.

This clone has more than one count but fewer than ten. The sample has other DNA sequences that encode this CDR3 too. J is TRDJ1 and V is TRDV2; 8 positions match TRDD3. Germline V gene sequence: CDR1 GEAIGNYY, CDR2 EKD. V was clipped by 3 bases and J by 0 bases; unmatched bases: 29. The CDR3 length is 23 residues. CDR3 loop: CACDAIFLNDPTGGTKYTDKLIF. The DNA for the CDR3 is TGTGCCTGTGACGCCATCTTCCTTAACGACCCTACTGGGGGTACCAAGTACACCGATAAACTCATCTTT.

This clone has more than one count but fewer than ten. This may stem from a read error, because a much larger clone lies one nucleotide away. The chain uses TRDV2 and TRDJ1, with 8 bases that match TRDD3. This CDR3 spans 17 amino acids. Germline-derived CDR1 and CDR2 are GEAIGNYY and EKD. Trimming cost V 3 bases and J 0 bases; bases outside gene matches: 11. The CDR3 here is CACDAVTGGPYTDKLIF. In nucleotides, the CDR3 is TGTGCCTGTGACGCCGTTACTGGGGGGCCGTACACCGATAAACTCATCTTT.

This clone was picked up a small number of times. The chain recombines TRDV2 with TRDJ1, with 10 bases identical to TRDD3. V trimming: 0 bases; J trimming: 4 bases; junction bases outside the gene matches: 13. Germline CDR1 and CDR2: GEAIGNYY and EKD. This CDR3 comprises 18 residues. Here the CDR3 reads CACDTITGGSDLDDKLIF. CDR3 DNA sequence: TGTGCCTGTGACACCATTACTGGGGGATCAGATCTCGACGATAAACTCATCTTT.

This clone was detected a few times. The rearrangement joins TRDV2 to TRDJ2, with D tentatively TRDD2 (6 bases). This CDR3 comprises 15 residues. With 0 bases removed from V and 7 bases from J, the gap between germline ends came to 14 bases. Germline values: CDR1 GEAIGNYY, CDR2 EKD. The CDR3 spells CACDTATPSRAQLFF. Here the CDR3 DNA reads TGTGCCTGTGACACCGCGACTCCTTCCCGAGCACAACTCTTCTTT.

The chain uses TRDV2 and TRDJ1; 8 bases map to TRDD3. Germline V gene sequence: CDR1 GEAIGNYY, CDR2 EKD. The CDR3 loop spans 17 amino acids. Germline trimming cut 0 bases from V and 0 bases from J; bases unmatched to any gene: 8. The CDR3 DNA follows: TGTGCCTGTGACACCGTGTCGCTGGGGGACCACACCGATAAACTCATCTTT. Amino acid sequence: CACDTVSLGDHTDKLIF.

This clone was detected a few times. Other DNA sequences in the same sample also yield this CDR3. The chain uses TRDV2 and TRDJ3; 10 bases map to TRDD3. In germline, CDR1 is GEAIGNYY, CDR2 EKD. The V and J ends lost 1 base and 0 bases, in that order; junction bases with no gene match: 2. The CDR3 consists of 18 residues. The CDR3 protein is CACDTGGYRSWDTRQMFF. DNA for the CDR3: TGTGCCTGTGACACTGGGGGATACCGCTCCTGGGACACCCGACAGATGTTTTTC.

As concerns this clone: A far larger clone is only one base removed, so a read error is likely. The V and J genes are TRDV2 and TRDJ1; D unresolved. The CDR3 runs 14 residues. Germline-derived CDR1 and CDR2 are GEAIGNYY and EKD. The CDR3 coding sequence is TGTGCCTGTGACACCGTAAGCTCCGGGACTAAACTCACCTTT. Residues: CACDTVSSGTKLTF.

This clone has just a few counts. The rearrangement uses TRDV2 and TRDJ1; TRDD3 aligns across 7 bases. Germline V gene sequence: CDR1 GEAIGNYY, CDR2 EKD. The CDR3 consists of 21 residues. Unmatched junction bases numbered 23, after V lost 2 bases and J lost 0 bases. This CDR3 is CACDRVGVWGPKAAYTDKLIF. As DNA, the CDR3 is TGTGCCTGTGACAGAGTTGGTGTCTGGGGGCCCAAAGCCGCGTACACCGATAAACTCATCTTT.

About this clone: It may be a read error: a sequence one base away is much more abundant. This CDR3 is CACDSMGGPYTDKPIF. In DNA, the CDR3 is TGTGCCTGTGACTCGATGGGGGGCCCGTACACCGATAAACCCATCTTT. This chain uses TRDV2 with TRDJ1, with a tentative D call TRDD3 (6 bases). CDR1 and CDR2 from the germline V gene are GEAIGNYY and EKD. The CDR3 consists of 16 residues.

A few counts support this clone. This chain links TRDV2 with TRDJ1; D may be TRDD3 (5 bases). The CDR3 contains 13 residues. V lost 3 bases and J 0 bases, leaving 7 bases between the germline ends. Germline values: CDR1 GEAIGNYY, CDR2 EKD. CDR3 loop: CACDLLDTDKLIF. DNA for the CDR3: TGTGCCTGTGACCTACTGGACACCGATAAACTCATCTTT.

This clone is medium-sized in the sample. The rearrangement links TRDV2 to TRDJ1; 7 bases are a match to TRDD3. From germline, CDR1 is GEAIGNYY and CDR2 EKD. The CDR3 is made up of 20 amino acids. The junction had 21 bases not matched to a gene; V was cut back by 3 bases and J by 0 bases. DNA for the CDR3: TGTGCCTGTGACCAACTGGGGAGCAGCAATCCCCGCCCGTACACCGATAAACTCATCTTT. Its translation is CACDQLGSSNPRPYTDKLIF.

On this clone: The same CDR3 is also encoded by other DNA sequences in this sample. This chain links TRDV2 with TRDJ1; D is perhaps TRDD3 (6 bases). The V end lost 0 bases, the J end lost 0 bases, and 10 bases lay between the germline ends. Germline V gene lookup returns CDR1 GEAIGNYY and CDR2 EKD. The CDR3 runs to 15 residues. The CDR3 bases are TGTGCCTGTGACACCCTGGGGCCAAACACCGATAAACTCATCTTT. Its protein product is CACDTLGPNTDKLIF.

This clone turned up a few times. A much more abundant neighbour one base away suggests this may be a read error. The gene calls are TRDV2 and TRDJ1; 9 bases map to TRDD3. CDR3 length: 24 amino acids. The V gene's germline CDR1 is GEAIGNYY and CDR2 EKD. The CDR3 loop reads CACDPLEGKHVLGDLTPYTDKHIF. The CDR3 DNA is TGTGCCTGTGACCCTCTAGAGGGCAAACATGTACTGGGGGACCTAACCCCGTACACCGATAAACACATCTTT.

This clone was seen more than once but under ten times. This sequence joins TRDV2 and TRDJ1, with 12 bases matching TRDD3. Per germline, CDR1 GEAIGNYY and CDR2 EKD. V gave up 3 bases and J gave up 1 base; unmatched junction bases: 5. This CDR3 is built from 16 residues. The CDR3, as DNA: TGTGCCTGTGACGGGCTGGGGGATACGGGCACCGATAAACTCATCTTT. Encoded protein: CACDGLGDTGTDKLIF.

The chain carries TRDV2 and TRDJ1; TRDD3 aligns across 9 bases. CDR3 length: 20 amino acids. V shed 3 bases, J shed 4 bases, and the junction held 23 bases outside the gene matches. Germline CDR1 GEAIGNYY, CDR2 EKD. CDR3: CACDSLGTGGDGRGDDKLIF. In nucleotides, the CDR3 is TGTGCCTGTGACTCACTTGGTACTGGGGGAGACGGTCGAGGCGACGATAAACTCATCTTT.

This chain uses TRDV1 with TRDJ1; 9 positions agree with TRDD3. With 0 bases clipped from V and 0 bases from J, the junction kept 26 bases outside the gene matches. There are 24 residues in the CDR3. CDR1 is TSWWSYY and CDR2 is QGS in the germline V gene. The CDR3 region is CALGELWSPFLRGYWGTYTDKLIF. Here the CDR3 DNA reads TGTGCTCTTGGGGAACTATGGTCCCCCTTCCTCCGAGGGTACTGGGGGACTTACACCGATAAACTCATCTTT.

By share of the sample, this clone is medium-sized (0.01 to 0.1%). Other DNA sequences of this sample code for an identical CDR3. The J gene is TRDJ1, the V gene TRDV2, with D unclear. The germline V gene encodes CDR1 GEAIGNYY and CDR2 EKD. Trimming shortened V by 3 bases and J by 0 bases, and 13 bases separated the two germline ends. This CDR3 has 15 residues. The CDR3 loop reads CACDPLTGNTDKLIF. As DNA, the CDR3 is TGTGCCTGTGACCCCTTAACGGGTAACACCGATAAACTCATCTTT.

This clone was picked up a small number of times. A far larger clone is only one base removed, so a read error is likely. The chain has TRDV2 and TRDJ2; 12 nucleotides agree with TRDD3. The CDR3 runs 19 residues. Germline V lookup: CDR1 GEAIGNYY, CDR2 EKD. CDR3 nucleotides: TGTGCCCGTGACGAAGTACTGGGGGATACCAGTGCTTTGACAGCACAACTCTTCTTT. It codes for CARDEVLGDTSALTAQLFF.

This clone was counted a few times. The chain links TRDV2 to TRDJ1; 11 positions agree with TRDD3. CDR1 and CDR2 from the germline V gene are GEAIGNYY and EKD. CDR3 length equals 20 residues. V shed 2 bases, J shed 0 bases, and the junction held 16 bases outside the gene matches. CDR3 in DNA: TGTGCCTGTGACAAGCTTATGGGGGATACGCCCTTGGATGACACCGATAAACTCATCTTT. Encoded protein: CACDKLMGDTPLDDTDKLIF.

Only a few counts were recorded for this clone. This may be a read error, as it is one base from a much larger clone. This sample also contains other DNA sequences that code for the same CDR3. The CDR3, as DNA: TGTGCCTGTGACCCTGTGCTGGGGGATAGAGTCTACACCGATAAACTCATCTTT. Translating gives CACDPVLGDRVYTDKLIF. This rearrangement joins TRDV2 to TRDJ1; the match to TRDD3 covers 10 bases. Germline-derived CDR1 and CDR2 are GEAIGNYY and EKD. V lost 3 bases and J lost 0; bases outside the gene matches: 12. CDR3 length equals 18 residues.

This clone was observed a handful of times. The chain joins TRDV2 to TRDJ1, with TRDD3 identical over 9 bases. V gave up 0 bases and J gave up 8 bases; unmatched junction bases: 9. CDR1 is GEAIGNYY, CDR2 EKD, per germline. The CDR3 is 15 amino acids. CDR3 protein: CACDTLSLGEAKLIF. The CDR3 DNA follows: TGTGCCTGTGACACCCTATCACTGGGGGAGGCAAAACTCATCTTT.

This clone has just a few counts. The chain recombines TRDV2 with TRDJ1, with D possibly TRDD3 on 6 matching bases. The CDR3 runs 15 residues. Trimming took off 3 bases at V and 2 bases at J, with 15 bases between the two ends. The germline V gene has CDR1 GEAIGNYY and CDR2 EKD. DNA of the CDR3: TGTGCCTGTGACCTTACTGGGCCGATGACCGATAAACTCATCTTT. Translated, it gives CACDLTGPMTDKLIF.